Listed here are 25 T cell receptor beta chains from one sample, sequenced in a study of identical twins. TCRdb re-analysed the 5' RACE reads in MiXCR, keeping a single row per CDR3 protein. The table shows around 500,000 distinct CDR3 sequences, with 12% to 15% occurring only once. This sample was also put to use in a study of yellow fever vaccine responses in identical twins.

Sequencing used CD4+ T cells sorted from blood. The receptor set was obtained from a woman between 18 and 29 years old in good health.

The chain employs TRBV20-1 and TRBJ2-4; TRBD1 matches 11 bases. The CDR3 is made up of 14 amino acids. Unmatched junction bases numbered 4, after V lost 3 bases and J lost 6 bases. Germline CDR1 DFQATT, CDR2 SNEGSKA (reference sequence). The CDR3 here is CSARGTGGTNIQYF. CDR3 sequence (DNA): TGCAGTGCTAGGGGGACAGGGGGGACAAACATTCAGTACTTC.

This clonotype was observed a few times. The V call is TRBV7-9, the J call TRBJ1-2; TRBD1 matches 8 bases. The length of the CDR3 is 12 residues. CDR1 and CDR2 (germline): SEHNR, FQNEAQ (reference sequence). V lost 5 bases to trimming and J lost 7 bases; unmatched junction nucleotides: 3. The CDR3 sequence is CASSVTGGGYTF. The CDR3 coding sequence is TGTGCCAGCAGCGTTACAGGGGGTGGCTACACCTTC.

In this sample, this clonotype turned up a few times. V gene TRBV6-5 combines with J gene TRBJ1-6; D gene uncertain. Germline CDR1 is MNHEY and CDR2 is SVGAGI. This CDR3 region has 17 residues. Trimming took off 0 bases at V and 0 bases at J, with 9 bases between the two ends. The CDR3 sequence is CASSYSTGSSYNSPLHF. The CDR3 nucleotides read TGTGCCAGCAGTTACTCGACCGGGAGCTCCTATAATTCACCCCTCCACTTT.

The V gene is TRBV7-2, the J gene TRBJ2-3; perhaps TRBD2 as D (5 bases). Germline CDR1 SGHTA, CDR2 FQGNSA. Trimming took off 5 bases at V and 7 bases at J, with 16 bases between the two ends. The CDR3 is made up of 14 amino acids. The CDR3 bases are TGTGCCAGCAGCCAACCCGGGAACCCTAATACGCAGTATTTT. Its translation is CASSQPGNPNTQYF.

In its sample, this clonotype was seen many times. V gene TRBV5-1 combines with J gene TRBJ2-7, with D tentatively TRBD1 or TRBD2 (5 bases each). The CDR3 extends over 14 amino acids. Germline V gene sequence: CDR1 SGHRS, CDR2 YFSETQ. Trimming stripped 4 bases from V and 3 bases from J, with 14 bases between. The CDR3 nucleotides are TGCGCCAGCAGCCCTAAGGGACCCAACTACGAGCAGTACTTC. Its protein is CASSPKGPNYEQYF.

The chain recombines TRBV7-2 with TRBJ2-7, with D hard to call. Germline V gene lookup returns CDR1 SGHTA and CDR2 FQGNSA. Trimming stripped 5 bases from V and 0 bases from J, with 17 bases between. The CDR3 extends over 16 amino acids. CDR3 protein: CASSLVPTGISYEQYF. The CDR3 coding sequence is TGTGCCAGCAGCCTGGTTCCAACTGGGATCTCCTACGAGCAGTACTTC.

In this sample, this clonotype turned up a few times. CDR3 loop: CASSGDEGGAKNIQYF. Written as DNA, the CDR3 is TGTGCCAGCAGCGGGGACGAGGGGGGAGCCAAAAACATTCAGTACTTC. The genes are TRBV12-3 or TRBV12-4 and TRBJ2-4; D may match TRBD1 or TRBD2 (6 bases each). The CDR3 sequence is 16 residues long. V lost 6 bases to trimming and J lost 0 bases, with 15 bases between them.

There are many counts of this clonotype. The rearrangement uses TRBV29-1 and TRBJ1-3; weak D call: TRBD1 (5 bases). The ends were cut back, 4 bases at V and 4 bases at J, with 5 bases in the middle. CDR3 length equals 11 residues. The V gene's germline CDR1 is SQVTM and CDR2 ANQGSEA. CDR3 bases: TGCAGCGTTGGGGGCGGAAACACCATATATTTT. It is translated as CSVGGGNTIYF.

This clonotype has just a few counts. Sequence at one end of the junction differs from germline and may be a read error. V usage is TRBV6-5 and J usage is TRBJ1-1; weak D call: TRBD1 (5 bases). Germline CDR1 is MNHEY and CDR2 is SVGAGI. The CDR3 totals 17 residues. The CDR3 reads CASSYRTLKKGNAEAFF. The CDR3 DNA sequence: TGTGCCAGCAGTTACCGGACCCTAAAAAAGGGGAACGCTGAAGCTTTCTTT.

This clonotype has only a few counts. The chain has TRBV21-1 and TRBJ2-1; the D call of TRBD2 is as the table states it, not checked on the DNA. TRBV21-1 is tagged as a pseudogene. The CDR3 sequence is 17 residues long. CDR3 in amino acids: CASSKGRQAGGPREQFF. The DNA of the CDR3 is TGTGCCAGCAGCAAAGGGAGACAAGCGGGGGGGCCCCGTGAGCAGTTCTTC.

The chain links TRBV10-3 to TRBJ2-7; 10 nucleotides line up with TRBD1. V lost 6 bases to trimming and J lost 2 bases; unmatched junction nucleotides: 13. Per germline, CDR1 ENHRY and CDR2 SYGVKD. The CDR3 consists of 17 residues. CDR3 amino acids: CAIRAGTGAPGTYEQYF. The CDR3 nucleotides read TGTGCCATCAGGGCCGGGACAGGGGCCCCGGGTACCTACGAGCAGTACTTC.

This clonotype showed up just a few times. V and J are TRBV12-3 or TRBV12-4 and TRBJ2-1; D is unclear. V was shortened by 3 bases and J by 7 bases, with 13 bases between the two germline ends. The CDR3 covers 14 residues. The CDR3 reads CASSFGKLGNEQFF. The CDR3 nucleotides are TGTGCCAGCAGTTTCGGAAAGTTGGGAAATGAGCAGTTCTTC.

At least ten counts were recorded for this clonotype. The V and J genes are TRBV5-1 and TRBJ2-1; 8 bases agree with TRBD2. Germline V gene lookup returns CDR1 SGHRS and CDR2 YFSETQ. CDR3 length equals 15 residues. Germline trimming cut 5 bases from V and 4 bases from J; bases unmatched to any gene: 8. The CDR3 here is CASSYQGLDYNEQFF. CDR3 sequence (DNA): TGCGCCAGCAGTTACCAGGGACTAGATTACAATGAGCAGTTCTTC.

There are a few counts of this clonotype. The chain employs TRBV28 and TRBJ2-3, with D tentatively TRBD2 (5 bases). Trimming removed 4 bases at V and 2 bases at J, with 10 bases between. This CDR3 contains 14 residues. From germline, CDR1 is MDHEN and CDR2 SYDVKM. The CDR3 loop is CASSSIGDTDTQYF. The CDR3 nucleotides are TGTGCCAGCAGTTCTATCGGGGACACAGATACGCAGTATTTT. The variable domain in full, with the rest retrieved from reference TRBV28 and TRBJ2-3, is DVKVTQSSRYLVKRTGEKVFLECVQDMDHENMFWYRQDPGLGLRLIYFSYDVKMKEKGDIPEGYSVSREKKERFSLILESASTNQTSMYLCASSSIGDTDTQYFGPGTRLTVL.

This clonotype was seen many times. The gene calls are TRBV5-1 and TRBJ2-4; TRBD2 agrees at 7 bases. The CDR3 contains 13 residues. The junction had 8 bases not matched to a gene; V was cut back by 4 bases and J by 10 bases. The germline gives CDR1 SGHRS, CDR2 YFSETQ. The CDR3 loop reads CASSPLGGGIQYF. DNA of the CDR3: TGCGCCAGCAGCCCCCTCGGCGGGGGTATTCAGTACTTC.

This clonotype appeared a few times. J is TRBJ2-3 and V is TRBV20-1; D unresolved. V was clipped by 1 base and J by 6 bases, with 11 bases between them. From germline, CDR1 is DFQATT and CDR2 SNEGSKA (reference sequence). The CDR3 is 13 amino acids. The CDR3 coding sequence is TGCAGTGCTAGAGGCCGCGTGAGTGATACGCAGTATTTT. It is translated as CSARGRVSDTQYF.

This clonotype appeared a few times. The CDR3 loop reads CASSSPRTSGGKEGTGELFF. CDR3 DNA: TGTGCCAGCAGCTCGCCGAGGACTAGCGGGGGAAAAGAGGGGACCGGGGAGCTGTTTTTT. V is TRBV11-2 and J is TRBJ2-2, with 13 bases fitting TRBD2. Germline V gene lookup returns CDR1 SGHAT and CDR2 FQNNGV. V lost 4 bases and J lost 5; bases outside the gene matches: 16. The CDR3 covers 20 residues.

This clonotype was counted only a few times. This chain links TRBV28 with TRBJ2-1; possibly TRBD2 for D (5 bases). The CDR3 extends over 13 amino acids. Trimming left V 3 bases short and J 9 bases short, with 12 bases between. Germline CDR1 reads MDHEN; CDR2 reads SYDVKM. Here the CDR3 reads CASSFGNLVEQFF. CDR3 in DNA: TGTGCCAGCAGTTTCGGGAATCTGGTTGAGCAGTTCTTC.

As for this clonotype: The germline gene is not matched at one end of the junction; a read error may be the cause. The V call is TRBV6-1, the J call TRBJ2-6, with D maybe TRBD1 (6 bases). The CDR3 covers 16 residues. Germline V gene sequence: CDR1 MNHNS, CDR2 SASEGT. The CDR3 loop reads CASKQGIDSGANVLTF. The CDR3 DNA follows: TGTGCCAGCAAGCAGGGGATAGACTCTGGGGCCAACGTCCTCACTTTC.

The CDR3 is CASSQRRDRAPLETYEQYF. CDR3 nucleotide sequence: TGCGCCAGCAGCCAACGAAGGGACAGAGCCCCTTTAGAAACCTACGAGCAGTACTTC. J is TRBJ2-7 and V is TRBV4-1; 7 bases line up with TRBD1. In germline, CDR1 is MGHRA, CDR2 YSYEKL. The CDR3 consists of 19 residues. V lost 2 bases to trimming and J lost 2 bases; unmatched junction nucleotides: 18.

This clonotype was observed many times. This rearrangement joins TRBV6-2 or TRBV6-3 to TRBJ1-2; D may be TRBD1 (5 bases). Trimming left V 6 bases short and J 4 bases short, with 9 bases between. The germline gives CDR1 MNHEY, CDR2 SVGEGT. The CDR3 spans 12 residues. CDR3 region: CASSQTGYGYTF. CDR3 in DNA: TGTGCCAGCAGCCAAACAGGCTATGGCTACACCTTC.

This clonotype was observed many times. V is TRBV4-3 and J is TRBJ2-1; D gene uncertain. Per germline, CDR1 LGHNA and CDR2 YSLEER. The V end lost 3 bases, the J end lost 8 bases, and 8 bases lay between the germline ends. CDR3 length: 12 amino acids. CDR3 sequence reads: CASSQVSHEQFF. Here the CDR3 DNA reads TGCGCCAGCAGCCAGGTCTCGCATGAGCAGTTCTTC.

This chain connects TRBV5-1 to TRBJ2-7; 7 bases line up with TRBD2. Per germline, CDR1 SGHRS and CDR2 YFSETQ. V was clipped by 7 bases and J by 3 bases; unmatched bases: 7. This CDR3 contains 13 residues. The CDR3 loop reads CASGGREFYEQYF. The CDR3 region has the DNA TGCGCCAGCGGCGGGAGAGAGTTCTACGAGCAGTACTTC.

The rearrangement links TRBV6-2 or TRBV6-3 to TRBJ2-1, with D uncertain. The germline V gene encodes CDR1 MNHEY and CDR2 SVGEGT. The CDR3 sequence is 13 residues long. Deletions cut 6 bases from V and 3 bases from J, with 9 bases between. CDR3 protein: CASSLDDYNEQFF. The CDR3 DNA is TGTGCCAGCAGCCTGGACGACTACAATGAGCAGTTCTTC.

This clonotype was picked up a small number of times. This rearrangement joins TRBV25-1 to TRBJ2-1; D gene unclear. V dropped 3 bases and J dropped 0 bases, with 15 bases sitting between them. The CDR3 totals 17 residues. The germline CDR1 and CDR2 sequences are MGHDK and SYGVNS. The CDR3 DNA sequence: TGTGCCAGCAGTGATCCGATGGGCGCGAGCTCCTACAATGAGCAGTTCTTC. Protein product: CASSDPMGASSYNEQFF.